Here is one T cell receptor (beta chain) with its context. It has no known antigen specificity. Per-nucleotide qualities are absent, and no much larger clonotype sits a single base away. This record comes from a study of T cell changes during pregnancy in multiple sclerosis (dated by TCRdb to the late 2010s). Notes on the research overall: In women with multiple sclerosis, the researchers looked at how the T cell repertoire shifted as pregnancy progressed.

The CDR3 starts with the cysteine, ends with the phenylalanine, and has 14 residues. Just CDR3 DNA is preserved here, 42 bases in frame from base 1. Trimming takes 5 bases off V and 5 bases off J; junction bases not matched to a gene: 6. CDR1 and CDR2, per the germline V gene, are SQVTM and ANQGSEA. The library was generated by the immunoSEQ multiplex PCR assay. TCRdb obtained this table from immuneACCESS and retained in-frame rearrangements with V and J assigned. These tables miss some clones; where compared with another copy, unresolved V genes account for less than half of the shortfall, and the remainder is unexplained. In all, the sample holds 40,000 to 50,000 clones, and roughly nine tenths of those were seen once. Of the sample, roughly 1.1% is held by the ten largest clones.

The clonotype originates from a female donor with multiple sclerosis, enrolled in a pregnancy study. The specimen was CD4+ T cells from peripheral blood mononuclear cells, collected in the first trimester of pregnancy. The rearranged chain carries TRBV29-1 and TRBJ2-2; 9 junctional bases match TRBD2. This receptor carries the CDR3 CSVRIAGGTGELFF. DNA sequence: TGCAGCGTTCGGATCGCGGGAGGGACCGGGGAGCTGTTTTTT.